This T cell receptor (beta chain) was documented in a study of vaccination effects on CD4 cells after COVID-19. About the research overall: Post-vaccine specimens arrived a median 72 days past the second dose. Study-wide results and limits: At late timepoints after vaccination, vaccine- and infection-induced clones shrank markedly.

Viral peptide pool expansion of antigen-specific CD4+ T cells preceded sequencing in the ViraFEST assay. At the end of about ten days of culture, CD4+ T cells were isolated. Each participant was given two doses of one vaccine (BNT162b2 or mRNA-1273). Days 3 and 7 saw half the medium replaced with IL-2 medium. Worth noting for this clone: Its cognate antigen is unknown.

The repertoire was sequenced with immunoSEQ multiplex PCR; TCRdb's copy has only in-frame clones and lacks some. The sample shows about 15,000 clones, more than 65% of them seen only once. V shed 4 bases, J shed 3 bases, and the junction held 9 bases outside the gene matches. This CDR3 is built from 14 residues. Germline assignment: CDR1 SQVTM and CDR2 ANQGSEA. The chain joins TRBV29-1 to TRBJ2-7; 7 bases fit TRBD2. The origin of this receptor is a human donor who received a COVID-19 vaccine. Sequenced here: CD4+ T cells from PBMCs cultured with HCoV-NL63 spike peptides, sampled after COVID-19 vaccination. The CDR3 DNA reads as TGCAGCGTTGCATCTGCGGGAGCCGTCTACGAGCAGTACTTC. Protein sequence: CSVASAGAVYEQYF.